This TCR beta chain was identified in a study of Tregs in tolerant kidney transplant recipients. Study findings and constraints: Antigen-driven expansion was suggested because donor-specific Tregs expanded more than all Tregs in tolerant patients. For some patients, primers changed over time, blocking nucleotide-level comparison.

Germline V lookup: CDR1 SGHTA, CDR2 FQGTGA. The CDR3 contains 15 residues. Trimming at V came to 5 bases and at J to 4 bases, leaving 5 bases not matched to a gene. With respect to this clone: Its target is not known.

Produced via immunoSEQ multiplex PCR; TCRdb's table is partial and in-frame only. The sample lists 75,000 to 100,000 clones; approximately 94% were seen once. The nonmyeloablative bone marrow transplants came from related graft donors, with transient mixed chimerism. Thawed PBMCs were FACS-sorted into unstimulated CD4+CD25+CD127- regulatory T cells, CD4+CD25- non-regulatory cells, CD4 and CD8 cells. This sample comprised CD4+ T cells from blood (PBMCs), obtained 12 months after the transplant. This sequence originates from a human patient who received a combined kidney and bone marrow transplant. The graft donor may have contributed some T cells. V and J are TRBV7-3 and TRBJ2-1; TRBD2 matches at 10 bases. The CDR3 region is CASSRGLAAYNEQFF. As DNA, the CDR3 is TGTGCCAGCAGCCGTGGACTAGCGGCGTACAATGAGCAGTTCTTC.